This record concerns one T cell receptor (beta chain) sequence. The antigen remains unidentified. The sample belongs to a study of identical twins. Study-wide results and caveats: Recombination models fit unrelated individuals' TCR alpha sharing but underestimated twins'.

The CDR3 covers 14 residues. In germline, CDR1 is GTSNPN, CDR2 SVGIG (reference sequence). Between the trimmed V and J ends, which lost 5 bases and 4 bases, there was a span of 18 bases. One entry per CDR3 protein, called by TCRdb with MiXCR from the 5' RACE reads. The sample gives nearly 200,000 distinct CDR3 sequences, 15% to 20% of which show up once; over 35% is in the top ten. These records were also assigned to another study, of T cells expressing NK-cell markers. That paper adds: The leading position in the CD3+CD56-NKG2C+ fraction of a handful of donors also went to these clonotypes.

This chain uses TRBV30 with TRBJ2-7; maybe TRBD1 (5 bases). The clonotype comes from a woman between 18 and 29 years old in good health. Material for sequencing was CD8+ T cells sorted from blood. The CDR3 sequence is CAWGRPAGRYEQYF. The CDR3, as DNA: TGTGCCTGGGGGCGACCGGCAGGGCGTTACGAGCAGTACTTC.